This passage covers 10 T cell receptor beta chains from one sample sequenced in a study of blood T cell repertoires in COVID-19. Some clones are missing from TCRdb's copy, which holds only in-frame ones; the method was immunoSEQ multiplex PCR. The sample yields 400,000 to 550,000 clones, around 90% seen once. The sequencing sample was made of PBMCs or T cells enriched from blood (not recorded which). The receptors derive from a woman between 18 and 29 years old with acute COVID-19.

The CDR3 spells CASSSRVTQYF. CDR3 DNA: TGTGCCAGCTCGTCTCGAGTGACCCAGTACTTC. The genes are TRBV18 and TRBJ2-5; D remains ambiguous. V lost 6 bases and J lost 7, with 9 bases in between. This CDR3 comprises 11 residues. CDR1 and CDR2 from the germline V gene are KGHSH and LQKENI.

This sequence joins TRBV4-2 and TRBJ2-5; D may be TRBD2 (5 bases). V gave up 0 bases and J gave up 1 base, with 12 bases separating them. Germline V gene sequence: CDR1 LGHNA, CDR2 YNFKEQ. The CDR3 sequence is 16 residues long. The CDR3 DNA reads as TGTGCCAGCAGCCAAGACTTAGAGACTACCCAAGAGACCCAGTACTTC. This sequence encodes CASSQDLETTQETQYF.

This clone was recorded once. The chain joins TRBV15 to TRBJ1-1; TRBD1 might be the D (6 bases). This CDR3 contains 14 residues. V was pared by 5 bases and J by 4 bases, with 14 bases between. The germline V gene has CDR1 LNHNV and CDR2 YYDKDF (reference sequence). For the CDR3, the DNA is TGTGCCACCAGCTTTCCAGGGGAGGGCACTGAAGCTTTCTTT. Translation gives CATSFPGEGTEAFF.

The chain carries TRBV28 and TRBJ2-6, with TRBD1 matching 10 bases. The CDR3 has 17 amino acids. Germline CDR1 and CDR2: MDHEN and SYDVKM. The V segment lost 3 bases and the J segment 0 bases; nucleotides outside the gene matches: 2. The CDR3 bases are TGTGCCAGCAGTTTGGGGACAGGGGTCTCTGGGGCCAACGTCCTGACTTTC. Protein sequence: CASSLGTGVSGANVLTF.

The V gene is TRBV7-3, the J gene TRBJ1-2, with unresolved D. CDR3 length: 13 amino acids. Germline V gene data show CDR1 as SGHTA and CDR2 as FQGTGA. Trimming removed 6 bases at V and 6 bases at J, with 14 bases between. The CDR3 protein is CASSPNERDGYTF. Written as DNA, the CDR3 is TGTGCCAGCAGTCCCAATGAGAGGGATGGCTACACCTTC.

This chain links TRBV5-1 with TRBJ2-3; 11 nucleotides line up with TRBD2. This CDR3 is 14 amino acids long. Per the germline V gene, CDR1 is SGHRS and CDR2 is YFSETQ. The trim removed 4 bases at V and 6 bases at J, leaving 4 bases unmatched. The CDR3 bases are TGCGCCAGCAGCCTAGCGGGAGGCCGGGATACGCAGTATTTT. Amino acid sequence: CASSLAGGRDTQYF.

This clone has just one count. The chain recombines TRBV19 with TRBJ2-1, with 11 bases matching TRBD1. Trimming took 2 bases from V and 10 from J; bases not matched to a gene: 7. Germline V gene sequence: CDR1 LNHDA, CDR2 SQIVND (reference sequence). The CDR3 has 15 residues. CDR3 DNA sequence: TGTGCCAGTAGTATAACCTCCGGGACAGGGGGAGAGCAGTTCTTC. Protein: CASSITSGTGGEQFF.

The V and J genes are TRBV9 and TRBJ2-4; D not resolved. Trimming shortened V by 4 bases and J by 0 bases, and 14 bases separated the two germline ends. The CDR3 has 16 amino acids. Germline-derived CDR1 and CDR2 are SGDLS and YYNGEE. The DNA of the CDR3 is TGTGCCAGCAGCTATGGCCATTCCTTAGCCAAAAACATTCAGTACTTC. Its translation is CASSYGHSLAKNIQYF. The whole variable domain, filled in from reference TRBV9 and TRBJ2-4, reads DSGVTQTPKHLITATGQRVTLRCSPRSGDLSVYWYQQSLDQGLQFLIQYYNGEERAKGNILERFSAQQFPDLHSELNLSSLELGDSALYFCASSYGHSLAKNIQYFGAGTRLSVL.

This chain links TRBV18 with TRBJ2-2; 9 bases fit TRBD1. Germline-derived CDR1 and CDR2 are KGHSH and LQKENI. This CDR3 comprises 17 residues. Germline trimming cut 0 bases from V and 5 bases from J; bases unmatched to any gene: 7. As DNA, the CDR3 is TGTGCCAGCTCACCACCGGTGGGACAGGGCGAAACCGGGGAGCTGTTTTTT. This codes for CASSPPVGQGETGELFF.

The chain carries TRBV9 and TRBJ2-1, with D unclear. This CDR3 comprises 14 residues. Germline CDR1 is SGDLS and CDR2 is YYNGEE. V shed 2 bases and J shed 3 bases, with 9 bases lying between them. CDR3 nucleotides: TGTGCCAGCAGCGTCTCTGGGCGCTACAATGAGCAGTTCTTC. The encoded protein is CASSVSGRYNEQFF.